A selection of T cell receptor beta chains follows, all from one sample in a study of identical twins. TCRdb re-derived calls from the 5' RACE reads in MiXCR, one entry per CDR3 protein. The data show 450,000 or so distinct CDR3 sequences, approximately 24% seen once. These data were also reused for a study on T cells expressing NK-cell markers.

The sample taken for sequencing was CD4+ T cells sorted from blood. Every receptor here comes from a woman aged 18 to 35 in good health. Both conserved end residues are part of each CDR3. The D gene is left open where the match is weak.

D gene: TRBD2; V gene: TRBV14; CDR3 protein: CASSQVRGVYEQFF
D gene: NA; V gene: TRBV6-5; CDR3 protein: CASSFTGNGYTF
D gene: TRBD1; V gene: TRBV12-3/TRBV12-4; CDR3 protein: CASIIGQGIGTEAFF
D gene: NA; V gene: TRBV7-2; CDR3 protein: CASSPLADTQYF
D gene: TRBD2; V gene: TRBV20-1; CDR3 protein: CSAATSGRAADTQYF
D gene: NA; V gene: TRBV12-3/TRBV12-4; CDR3 protein: CASGSNSNQPQHF
D gene: NA; V gene: TRBV20-1; CDR3 protein: CSARTGAIDEQFF
D gene: NA; V gene: TRBV12-3/TRBV12-4; CDR3 protein: CASSLARDTIYF
D gene: NA; V gene: TRBV4-3; CDR3 protein: CASSQAVWRGYTF
D gene: NA; V gene: TRBV12-3/TRBV12-4; CDR3 protein: CASSFEAFGGYEQYF
D gene: NA; V gene: TRBV29-1; CDR3 protein: CSVKWGADGAAFYEQYF
D gene: TRBD1; V gene: TRBV6-2/TRBV6-3; CDR3 protein: CASRIGQGYEKLFF
D gene: TRBD1; V gene: TRBV5-6; CDR3 protein: CASSFETGSSETQYF
D gene: NA; V gene: TRBV5-5; CDR3 protein: CASSSTRDPRGAFF
D gene: NA; V gene: TRBV5-1; CDR3 protein: CASHPEPTDTQYF
D gene: TRBD2; V gene: TRBV10-3; CDR3 protein: CAIRVAGVNNEQFF
D gene: NA; V gene: TRBV5-1; CDR3 protein: CASSLAPPRAGELFF
D gene: NA; V gene: TRBV24-1; CDR3 protein: CATSDTQGFGDTQYF
D gene: TRBD1; V gene: TRBV3-1; CDR3 protein: CASSLQLTGLYEQYF
D gene: NA; V gene: TRBV3-1; CDR3 protein: CASSQEGAVKNIQYF
D gene: NA; V gene: TRBV11-2; CDR3 protein: CASSLDPGPYEQYF
D gene: NA; V gene: TRBV20-1; CDR3 protein: CSAGGTGSSGANVLTF
D gene: NA; V gene: TRBV25-1; CDR3 protein: CATGIRDYGYTF
D gene: TRBD1; V gene: TRBV5-1; CDR3 protein: CASSAGQGARYTEAFF
D gene: NA; V gene: TRBV6-2/TRBV6-3; CDR3 protein: CASSYPGQRSSGYNEQFF
D gene: NA; V gene: TRBV20-1; CDR3 protein: CSARDRVRGNQPQHF
D gene: NA; V gene: TRBV10-3; CDR3 protein: CATRQEFTQYF
D gene: NA; V gene: TRBV6-5; CDR3 protein: CASSTYGGGTGSTDTQYF
D gene: NA; V gene: TRBV12-3/TRBV12-4; CDR3 protein: CASSLSSQNTEAFF
D gene: NA; V gene: TRBV7-2; CDR3 protein: CASSLVSQGLNNEQFF
D gene: TRBD2; V gene: TRBV3-1; CDR3 protein: CASSSGLAGRETQYF
D gene: TRBD1; V gene: TRBV5-1; CDR3 protein: CASSGTGFSYEQYF
D gene: NA; V gene: TRBV7-9; CDR3 protein: CASSFPQTMNTEAFF
D gene: NA; V gene: TRBV12-3/TRBV12-4; CDR3 protein: CASSPAVVNTIYF
D gene: NA; V gene: TRBV14; CDR3 protein: CASSQEVNSLETQYF
D gene: NA; V gene: TRBV6-1; CDR3 protein: CASAIGLTNEQYF
D gene: NA; V gene: TRBV9; CDR3 protein: CASSVAGRGNTIYF
D gene: NA; V gene: TRBV5-1; CDR3 protein: CASSDPQGSDEQYF
D gene: NA; V gene: TRBV5-1; CDR3 protein: CASSFSGLKAQYF
D gene: TRBD1; V gene: TRBV5-1; CDR3 protein: CASSRDRGNTIYF
D gene: NA; V gene: TRBV3-1; CDR3 protein: CASSRRQGRHEQFF
D gene: NA; V gene: TRBV7-9; CDR3 protein: CASSSPAGPLYNEQFF
D gene: TRBD2; V gene: TRBV5-1; CDR3 protein: CASSLGLAGGVPDTQYF
D gene: TRBD1; V gene: TRBV4-1; CDR3 protein: CASSPPGGSNQPQHF
D gene: NA; V gene: TRBV25-1; CDR3 protein: CASSRRGARETQYF
D gene: TRBD2; V gene: TRBV5-1; CDR3 protein: CASSLLAGAFYEQFF
D gene: NA; V gene: TRBV18; CDR3 protein: CASSLQPISSQFF
D gene: NA; V gene: TRBV29-1; CDR3 protein: CSVTGIEETQYF
D gene: TRBD2; V gene: TRBV9; CDR3 protein: CASSVDVAGGITGELFF
D gene: NA; V gene: TRBV19; CDR3 protein: CASSIGGNTQYF